This T cell receptor (beta chain) came from a study of shared T cell receptors in the human thymus. Concerning this clone itself: At the DNA level, this CDR3 is encoded by other sequences in the same sample as well.

The method was immunoSEQ multiplex PCR; TCRdb's version includes in-frame clones alone and lacks a portion of them. This sample yields roughly 710,000 clones, of which 80% to 90% are seen a single time; roughly 0.01% belongs to the top ten. The V gene's germline CDR1 is MNHEY and CDR2 SMNVEV (reference sequence). This CDR3 spans 14 amino acids. V shed 6 bases and J 2 bases; nucleotides not matched to a gene: 4. These sequences were also reported in another study, on human thymus T cells. From that second work: Biased V and J segment usage appeared in thymus and peripheral blood. As related research reported, thymic repertoires overlapped highly among unrelated individuals.

The sequence derives from a girl less than two years old with a congenital heart defect. V is TRBV27 and J is TRBJ1-2, with 9 bases identical to TRBD1. Sequenced: thymocytes. In nucleotides, the CDR3 is TGTGCCAGCAGCTTTACAGGGGGCAACTATGGCTACACCTTC. Protein sequence: CASSFTGGNYGYTF.